These 21 T cell receptor beta chains share one sample of origin, sequenced in a study of brain T cells in children with intractable seizures (dated by TCRdb to the early 2020s). The meaning of the sample's time point label: resected brain tissue, or blood drawn just prior to surgery. The library was obtained by the immunoSEQ multiplex PCR assay. TCRdb retrieved this table from immuneACCESS and kept in-frame rearrangements only. Not all clones are present; in checked studies, unresolved V genes account for under half, and no reason is known for the remainder. Here the sample has 50,000 to 75,000 clones; approximately 95% occur a single time. The ten biggest clones cover 0.38% of the sample. This specimen consisted of peripheral blood, obtained at surgery. These receptor sequences come from a boy under two years old with focal cortical dysplasia and intractable seizures.

The chain joins TRBV27 to TRBJ2-5; 10 bases match TRBD1. V gave up 0 bases and J gave up 5 bases; unmatched junction bases: 12. CDR1 is MNHEY and CDR2 is SMNVEV in the germline V gene (reference sequence). The CDR3 sequence is 18 residues long. CDR3 nucleotide sequence: TGTGCCAGCAGTTTATCGAGCCGGAATACGGACAGGGGGGAGACCCAGTACTTC. It translates to CASSLSSRNTDRGETQYF.

This chain connects TRBV19 to TRBJ2-5; 8 nucleotides line up with TRBD2. The CDR3 has 17 residues. J was trimmed by 3 bases and V by 2 bases; bases with no gene match: 11. Germline V gene lookup returns CDR1 LNHDA and CDR2 SQIVND (reference sequence). CDR3 in DNA: TGTGCCAGTAGTATAAGTCGGTTGGCGGGAGGAAAAGAGACCCAGTACTTC. Its protein is CASSISRLAGGKETQYF.

V usage is TRBV6-1 and J usage is TRBJ1-5, with D unclear. Per germline, CDR1 MNHNS and CDR2 SASEGT. V lost 3 bases and J 2 bases, leaving 11 bases between the germline ends. The CDR3 spans 15 residues. The CDR3 region has the DNA TGTGCCAGCAGTGAGGTGACGGCTGGCAATCAGCCCCAGCATTTT. Protein product: CASSEVTAGNQPQHF.

This chain uses TRBV3-1 (or the pseudogene TRBV3-2) with TRBJ2-7; a possible D gene is TRBD1 (5 bases). The ends were cut back, 0 bases at V and 2 bases at J, with 20 bases in the middle. The germline V gene has CDR1 LGHDT and CDR2 YNNKEL (reference sequence). There are 18 residues in the CDR3. CDR3: CASSQDPPGARATYEQYF. In DNA form, the CDR3 reads TGTGCCAGCAGCCAAGATCCCCCAGGAGCCAGGGCGACCTACGAGCAGTACTTC.

V is TRBV11-2 and J is TRBJ2-3; D unclear. The germline V and J ends were trimmed by 1 base and 11 bases, with 10 bases remaining between them. The CDR3 totals 12 residues. From germline, CDR1 is SGHAT and CDR2 FQNNGV. CDR3 loop: CASSLAPTRQYF. The CDR3 DNA is TGTGCCAGCAGCTTAGCGCCTACCCGGCAGTATTTT.

The chain is built from TRBV27 and TRBJ1-1, with a possible D match to TRBD1 (5 bases). V was trimmed by 5 bases and J by 9 bases, leaving 19 bases between them. This CDR3 contains 14 residues. Germline CDR1 and CDR2: MNHEY and SMNVEV (reference sequence). CDR3 sequence: CASSLLPQGPQAFF. The CDR3 nucleotides read TGTGCCAGCAGTCTTCTCCCGCAGGGCCCTCAAGCTTTCTTT.

This clone was counted once. V usage is TRBV5-1 and J usage is TRBJ2-5; 8 bases line up with TRBD1. The germline gives CDR1 SGHRS, CDR2 YFSETQ. CDR3 length equals 16 residues. J was trimmed by 3 bases and V by 0 bases; bases with no gene match: 7. CDR3 region: CASSLVGRGREETQYF. As DNA, the CDR3 is TGCGCCAGCAGCTTGGTCGGCAGGGGGCGCGAAGAGACCCAGTACTTC.

The rearrangement uses TRBV10-1 and TRBJ1-4, with unresolved D. Deletions cut 6 bases from V and 5 bases from J, with 7 bases between. The CDR3 totals 12 residues. The germline gives CDR1 WNHNN, CDR2 SYGVQD (reference sequence). CDR3 in amino acids: CASRAGNEKLFF. The CDR3 DNA reads TGCGCCAGCAGGGCAGGAAATGAAAAACTGTTTTTT.

This clone was picked up one time. V and J are TRBV29-1 and TRBJ2-1, with 8 nucleotides matching TRBD1. V was pared by 7 bases and J by 5 bases, with 7 bases of the junction left unmatched. The CDR3 sequence is 13 residues long. The germline V gene has CDR1 SQVTM and CDR2 ANQGSEA. The CDR3 coding sequence is TGCAGCGATCGGACAGGGCCAAACAATGAGCAGTTCTTC. Translated: CSDRTGPNNEQFF.

Only a few counts were recorded for this clone. This chain connects TRBV7-3 to TRBJ2-7; the match to TRBD2 covers 8 bases. Germline trimming cut 5 bases from V and 0 bases from J; bases unmatched to any gene: 6. The V gene's germline CDR1 is SGHTA and CDR2 FQGTGA. The CDR3 contains 15 residues. CDR3 coding DNA: TGTGCCAGCAGCCCTTTTGCGGGGGGCTCCTACGAGCAGTACTTC. Translation gives CASSPFAGGSYEQYF.

This chain joins TRBV10-3 and TRBJ2-7; D is perhaps TRBD1 (5 bases). V gave up 0 bases and J gave up 0 bases, with 9 bases separating them. CDR1 is ENHRY, CDR2 SYGVKD, per germline. This CDR3 has 15 residues. CDR3 region: CAISESQGYSYEQYF. DNA for the CDR3: TGTGCCATCAGTGAGTCCCAGGGATACTCCTACGAGCAGTACTTC.

The chain links TRBV13 to TRBJ2-1, with 9 positions matching TRBD2. Trimming removed 5 bases from V and 14 bases from J; junction bases left unmatched: 22. The CDR3 has 17 amino acids. Germline values: CDR1 PRHDT, CDR2 FYEKMQ (reference sequence). The CDR3 DNA sequence: TGTGCCAGCAGCCTTGCACAATACCATTTAGCGGGAGAGGCGAAGTTCTTC. Translating it yields CASSLAQYHLAGEAKFF.

The chain carries TRBV9 and TRBJ2-3; D remains ambiguous. Germline CDR1 reads SGDLS; CDR2 reads YYNGEE. V gave up 2 bases and J gave up 3 bases, with 10 bases separating them. The CDR3 loop spans 14 amino acids. The CDR3 protein is CASSVDPLTDTQYF. CDR3 in DNA: TGTGCCAGCAGCGTGGACCCGCTGACAGATACGCAGTATTTT.

There are a few counts of this clone. The V gene is TRBV4-1, the J gene TRBJ1-5, with TRBD1 matching over 7 bases. V shed 1 base and J 3 bases; nucleotides not matched to a gene: 3. The CDR3 spans 15 residues. The V gene's germline CDR1 is MGHRA and CDR2 YSYEKL. CDR3 in amino acids: CASSQGTGVNQPQHF. CDR3 DNA sequence: TGCGCCAGCAGCCAAGGGACAGGAGTCAATCAGCCCCAGCATTTT.

This sequence joins TRBV28 and TRBJ2-7; D gene uncertain. Trimming left V 3 bases short and J 0 bases short, with 12 bases between. The CDR3 runs 15 residues. Per germline, CDR1 MDHEN and CDR2 SYDVKM. CDR3 DNA: TGTGCCAGCAGTTTTGAGTGGCCTAGCTCCTACGAGCAGTACTTC. Protein: CASSFEWPSSYEQYF.

J is TRBJ2-2 and V is TRBV2, with TRBD2 as a possible D gene (7 bases). Germline CDR1 SNHLY, CDR2 FYNNEI. This CDR3 is 18 amino acids long. Trimming took off 3 bases at V and 4 bases at J, with 21 bases between the two ends. CDR3 DNA sequence: TGTGCCAGCAGTGATCGAGGGGGGGAGGTCGGAACCACCGGGGAGCTGTTTTTT. This sequence encodes CASSDRGGEVGTTGELFF.

The rearrangement uses TRBV6-1 and TRBJ1-2; D remains unclear. Germline lookup yields CDR1 MNHNS and CDR2 SASEGT. V lost 3 bases to trimming and J lost 4 bases, with 9 bases between them. The CDR3 is 13 amino acids. The CDR3 sequence: CASSDGKGYGYTF. The CDR3 nucleotides are TGTGCCAGCAGTGATGGGAAAGGCTATGGCTACACCTTC.

The chain is built from TRBV18 and TRBJ2-6; 9 positions match TRBD1. The germline gives CDR1 KGHSH, CDR2 LQKENI. Trimming cost V 1 base and J 0 bases; bases outside gene matches: 7. The CDR3 is made up of 19 amino acids. The CDR3 DNA follows: TGTGCCAGCTCACCACTTTATGGGACAGGGCCCTCTGGGGCCAACGTCCTGACTTTC. Its protein product is CASSPLYGTGPSGANVLTF.

The rearrangement links TRBV10-3 to TRBJ2-1; D perhaps matches TRBD1 (5 bases). The CDR3 runs 17 residues. Germline V gene lookup returns CDR1 ENHRY and CDR2 SYGVKD. Trimming removed 2 bases at V and 0 bases at J, with 14 bases between. As DNA, the CDR3 is TGTGCCATCAGTGAGGGATCAGGGCAAAGCTCCTACAATGAGCAGTTCTTC. Translated: CAISEGSGQSSYNEQFF.

The chain employs TRBV4-1 and TRBJ2-3, with 14 bases aligning to TRBD2. Unmatched junction bases numbered 6, after V lost 1 base and J lost 6 bases. CDR1 and CDR2 from the germline V gene are MGHRA and YSYEKL. This CDR3 spans 17 amino acids. CDR3 bases: TGCGCCAGCAGCCAAGGACTAGCGGGAGGGCCGCGGGATACGCAGTATTTT. This encodes CASSQGLAGGPRDTQYF.

The chain recombines TRBV4-3 with TRBJ1-6; D gene uncertain. In germline, CDR1 is LGHNA, CDR2 YSLEER. The CDR3 has 19 amino acids. Trimming removed 0 bases from V and 0 bases from J, with 15 bases in between. The CDR3 spells CASSQDLQALSSYNSPLHF. Written as DNA, the CDR3 is TGCGCCAGCAGCCAAGATCTTCAGGCCCTCTCCTCCTATAATTCACCCCTCCACTTT.